This T cell receptor (beta chain) was observed in a study of early T cells in non-severe SARS-CoV-2 infection (dated by TCRdb to the early 2020s). Notes on the research overall: Because TCR sequencing was done on bulk RNA from unsorted whole blood, the alpha and beta chains could not be paired. Results and caveats for the whole study, not just this receptor: VDJdb matching was skewed toward anti-spike CD8 responses, so virus-specific expansions were likely underestimated and private and CD4 specificities were missed.

Set within a cohort of healthcare workers in London, UK, this nested case-control study involved weekly PCR testing of nasopharyngeal swabs along with blood sampling. Healthcare workers were enrolled in the week of the UK lockdown, from 23 to 31 March 2020, and were followed every week for up to 16 weeks. Library preparation was by 5' RACE. Sequencing was performed on a NextSeq 500. Unique molecular identifiers were attached to individual cDNA molecules in the TCR library protocol so that sequencing error and PCR bias could be corrected. Sequencing covered both TCR alpha and beta chains, and within each sample the abundances of alpha and beta sequences were tightly co-correlated. Regarding the original processing steps: V gene, J gene and CDR3 annotation of TCR sequences was performed with Decombinator V4. Expanded TCRs were defined as changing significantly between any two time points under a Poisson model with p below 0.0001. Abundances of TCRs were expressed as counts per million after normalisation to the total number of TCRs sequenced in each sample. TRAV1-2 paired with TRAJ12, TRAJ20 or TRAJ33 defined MAIT TCRs, while TRAV10 paired with TRAJ18 defined iNKT TCRs. VDJdb, accessed 1 November 2021, was searched for CMV, EBV and SARS-CoV-2 annotated TCRs, with TCRs annotated for multiple antigens excluded. TCRdb reanalyzed the raw reads on its own, using fastp at Q25 for trimming and MiXCR for clone calling, and kept in-frame beta chains. All rows with the same CDR3 protein become a single entry with the most common DNA and genes. TCRdb, rather than the study authors, made the V and J calls. Across this sample there are around 34,000 distinct CDR3 sequences, with approximately 4.6% seen only once. The ten largest clones capture around 16% of the sample.

Taken from cysteine to phenylalanine, the CDR3 has 16 residues. The kept DNA is CDR3 alone, 48 bases in frame from the first base. According to the germline V gene, CDR1 reads SNHLY and CDR2 reads FYNNEI. V loses 6 bases at its end and J loses 1 base; junction bases beyond the gene matches: 7. The table lists this clonotype with many counts. No antigen is known for it. Within one base of it there is no much larger clone, and no base qualities were kept. The sequence joins TRBV2 to TRBJ2-1, and 9 junctional nucleotides match TRBD2. Sequenced sample: whole blood. This sequence was found in an adult who was a healthcare worker with PCR-confirmed SARS-CoV-2 infection or an uninfected control (not recorded which). The nucleotide sequence is TGTGCCAGCAGAACGGGACTAGCTAAGTCCTACAATGAGCAGTTCTTC. Translated, it reads CASRTGLAKSYNEQFF.